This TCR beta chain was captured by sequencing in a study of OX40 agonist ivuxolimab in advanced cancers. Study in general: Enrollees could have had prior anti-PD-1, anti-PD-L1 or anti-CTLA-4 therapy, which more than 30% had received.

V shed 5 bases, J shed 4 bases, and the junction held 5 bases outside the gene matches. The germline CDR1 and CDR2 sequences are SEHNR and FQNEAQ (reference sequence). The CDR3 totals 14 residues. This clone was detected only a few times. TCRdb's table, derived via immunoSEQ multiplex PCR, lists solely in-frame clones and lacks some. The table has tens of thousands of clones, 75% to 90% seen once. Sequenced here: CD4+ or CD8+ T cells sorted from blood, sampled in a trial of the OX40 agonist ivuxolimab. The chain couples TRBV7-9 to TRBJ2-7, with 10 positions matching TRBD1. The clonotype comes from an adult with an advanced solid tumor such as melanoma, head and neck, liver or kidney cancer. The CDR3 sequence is CASSVPGQGYEQYF. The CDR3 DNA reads TGTGCCAGCAGCGTCCCGGGACAGGGGTACGAGCAGTACTTC. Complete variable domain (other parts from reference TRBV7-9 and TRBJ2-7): DTGVSQNPRHKITKRGQNVTFRCDPISEHNRLYWYRQTLGQGPEFLTYFQNEAQLEKSRLLSDRFSAERPKGSFSTLEIQRTEQGDSAMYLCASSVPGQGYEQYFGPGTRLTVT.